One and the same sample provided the 26 T cell receptor beta chains below, sequenced in a study of T cell changes during pregnancy in multiple sclerosis. Only in-frame clones appear in the TCRdb table, and some are missing; sequencing was by immunoSEQ multiplex PCR. Here the sample spans 50,000 to 75,000 clones, more than 85% being singletons. The sample was CD8+ T cells from peripheral blood mononuclear cells, taken in the third trimester of pregnancy. Receptor source: a female donor with multiple sclerosis, enrolled in a pregnancy study.

The CDR3 DNA sequence: TGTGCCAGCAGTGCAACCCAGTTGGGCCAATTTGGTTCAGATACGCAGTATTTT. This sequence encodes CASSATQLGQFGSDTQYF. This chain uses TRBV28 with TRBJ2-3; no definite D call. Germline values: CDR1 MDHEN, CDR2 SYDVKM. This CDR3 has 18 residues. V gave up 5 bases and J gave up 4 bases, with 25 bases separating them.

The chain combines TRBV7-9 with TRBJ2-1; D uncertain. The CDR3 loop spans 12 amino acids. Germline CDR1 and CDR2: SEHNR and FQNEAQ (reference sequence). The V gene lost 1 base and the J gene lost 9 bases, with 7 bases spanning the gap. DNA for the CDR3: TGTGCCAGCAGCTTAGGCAGAAGTGAGCAGTTCTTC. This gives the protein CASSLGRSEQFF. Combining the CDR3 with reference TRBV7-9 and TRBJ2-1 gives the whole variable domain DTGVSQNPRHKITKRGQNVTFRCDPISEHNRLYWYRQTLGQGPEFLTYFQNEAQLEKSRLLSDRFSAERPKGSFSTLEIQRTEQGDSAMYLCASSLGRSEQFFGPGTRLTVL.

The chain uses TRBV28 and TRBJ2-1; TRBD2 aligns across 10 bases. Unmatched junction bases numbered 20, after V lost 5 bases and J lost 1 base. Germline V gene data show CDR1 as MDHEN and CDR2 as SYDVKM. This CDR3 has 21 residues. The CDR3 spells CASSTGTSVEIPPVSYNEQFF. In DNA form, the CDR3 reads TGTGCCAGCAGTACCGGGACTAGCGTTGAGATCCCCCCGGTGTCCTACAATGAGCAGTTCTTC.

This chain connects TRBV5-4 to TRBJ1-1; D unclear. The CDR3 spans 14 residues. The V gene lost 0 bases and the J gene lost 2 bases, with 8 bases spanning the gap. Looked up from germline, CDR1 is SGHNT and CDR2 is YYREEE (reference sequence). For the CDR3, the DNA is TGTGCCAGCAGCTTGGTACCGCGAAACACTGAAGCTTTCTTT. Its translation is CASSLVPRNTEAFF. Full variable domain (rest looked up from reference TRBV5-4 and TRBJ1-1): ETGVTQSPTHLIKTRGQQVTLRCSSQSGHNTVSWYQQALGQGPQFIFQYYREEENGRGNFPPRFSGLQFPNYSSELNVNALELDDSALYLCASSLVPRNTEAFFGQGTRLTVV.

This chain links TRBV6-1 with TRBJ2-5; D might be TRBD2 (5 bases). V was clipped by 1 base and J by 4 bases, with 10 bases between them. CDR1 and CDR2 from the germline V gene are MNHNS and SASEGT. The CDR3 consists of 14 residues. The CDR3 region is CASSEGTWSETQYF. Written as DNA, the CDR3 is TGTGCCAGCAGTGAAGGGACTTGGTCAGAGACCCAGTACTTC.

The chain recombines TRBV6-1 with TRBJ2-2; TRBD1 might be the D (6 bases). Germline V gene data show CDR1 as MNHNS and CDR2 as SASEGT. The ends were cut back, 3 bases at V and 6 bases at J, with 14 bases in the middle. CDR3 length equals 15 residues. In DNA, the CDR3 is TGTGCCAGCAGTGACTCGGGACAAGTCGCCGGGGAGCTGTTTTTT. It yields the protein CASSDSGQVAGELFF.

The CDR3 loop reads CASSIGTGGEAFF. The CDR3 nucleotides are TGTGCCAGCAGCATAGGGACAGGAGGTGAAGCTTTCTTT. The rearrangement links TRBV5-6 to TRBJ1-1, with 8 positions matching TRBD1. The germline CDR1 and CDR2 sequences are SGHDT and YYEEEE. The CDR3 length is 13 residues. The trim removed 4 bases at V and 7 bases at J, leaving 6 bases unmatched.

The chain is built from TRBV11-3 and TRBJ2-1; D call uncertain. The CDR3 is made up of 13 amino acids. Germline CDR1 SGHNT, CDR2 YENEEA. Trimming shortened V by 5 bases and J by 6 bases, and 11 bases separated the two germline ends. The CDR3 reads CASSLGSLNEQFF. The CDR3, as DNA: TGTGCCAGCAGCCTCGGGTCACTCAATGAGCAGTTCTTC.

The chain carries TRBV4-2 and TRBJ2-7; TRBD2 might be the D (5 bases). With 4 bases removed from V and 3 bases from J, the gap between germline ends came to 10 bases. The length of the CDR3 is 13 residues. Per the germline V gene, CDR1 is LGHNA and CDR2 is YNFKEQ. CDR3 sequence reads: CASSPGLSYEQYF. CDR3 nucleotides: TGTGCCAGCAGCCCCGGACTCAGCTACGAGCAGTACTTC.

The V gene is TRBV5-1, the J gene TRBJ2-1; 8 bases align to TRBD2. With 6 bases clipped from V and 7 bases from J, the junction kept 9 bases outside the gene matches. The CDR3 spans 14 residues. Germline-derived CDR1 and CDR2 are SGHRS and YFSETQ. CDR3 nucleotides: TGCGCCAGCACTCAGGGACTAGACCCTAATGAGCAGTTCTTC. Translation: CASTQGLDPNEQFF.

The chain carries TRBV5-4 and TRBJ2-7; 8 positions agree with TRBD1. The CDR3 sequence is 15 residues long. In germline, CDR1 is SGHNT, CDR2 YYREEE (reference sequence). Trimming took 4 bases from V and 3 from J; bases not matched to a gene: 9. The CDR3 DNA follows: TGTGCCAGCAGCCCGCCCCACACAGGGGGCTACGAGCAGTACTTC. It codes for CASSPPHTGGYEQYF.

The chain joins TRBV14 to TRBJ2-7; 8 bases are a match to TRBD1. Germline CDR1 and CDR2: SGHDN and FVKESK. The CDR3 loop spans 13 amino acids. V lost 8 bases and J lost 4; bases outside the gene matches: 7. CDR3 sequence: CASGPGGGYEQYF. The CDR3 bases are TGTGCCAGCGGACCAGGGGGCGGGTACGAGCAGTACTTC.

The V and J genes are TRBV29-1 and TRBJ1-2, with 7 nucleotides matching TRBD1. The CDR3 is made up of 16 amino acids. Germline V lookup: CDR1 SQVTM, CDR2 ANQGSEA. The ends lost 5 bases at V and 5 bases at J; junction bases unmatched: 17. The CDR3 spells CSVYAYSPTGEYGYTF. CDR3 DNA: TGCAGCGTTTACGCCTATTCGCCTACAGGGGAATATGGCTACACCTTC.

This chain links TRBV5-1 with TRBJ2-5; D gene uncertain. With 5 bases removed from V and 0 bases from J, the gap between germline ends came to 8 bases. Germline V lookup: CDR1 SGHRS, CDR2 YFSETQ. CDR3 length: 13 amino acids. The CDR3 sequence: CASRELNQETQYF. CDR3 nucleotides: TGCGCCAGCAGGGAGCTAAACCAAGAGACCCAGTACTTC.

The V call is TRBV5-4, the J call TRBJ2-3; tentative D call: TRBD2 (5 bases). This CDR3 is 16 amino acids long. Germline V lookup: CDR1 SGHNT, CDR2 YYREEE (reference sequence). V lost 0 bases and J 0 bases, leaving 11 bases between the germline ends. CDR3 nucleotides: TGTGCCAGCAGCTTGGGTCCGGGAATTAGCACAGATACGCAGTATTTT. Its protein is CASSLGPGISTDTQYF.

The chain joins TRBV4-3 to TRBJ2-7; 12 nucleotides align to TRBD2. V was pared by 5 bases and J by 1 base, with 0 bases of the junction left unmatched. CDR1 is LGHNA and CDR2 is YSLEER in the germline V gene. The CDR3 sequence is 14 residues long. In nucleotides, the CDR3 is TGCGCCAGCAGCACTAGCGGGGGGTCCTACGAGCAGTACTTC. Translated: CASSTSGGSYEQYF.

This sequence joins TRBV15 and TRBJ1-1; D is undetermined. The V gene lost 5 bases and the J gene lost 0 bases, with 4 bases spanning the gap. Germline loops: CDR1 LNHNV, CDR2 YYDKDF (reference sequence). The CDR3 runs 12 residues. This CDR3 is CATSPVNTEAFF. CDR3 DNA: TGTGCCACCAGCCCCGTGAACACTGAAGCTTTCTTT.

The V gene is TRBV4-1, the J gene TRBJ2-7; no firm D call. Per germline, CDR1 MGHRA and CDR2 YSYEKL. V lost 1 base and J lost 0, with 10 bases in between. This CDR3 is built from 15 residues. CDR3 protein: CASSQVRGSSYEQYF. CDR3 in DNA: TGCGCCAGCAGCCAAGTCCGAGGCAGCTCCTACGAGCAGTACTTC.

V is TRBV2 and J is TRBJ1-1; 7 bases line up with TRBD1. This CDR3 spans 13 amino acids. CDR1 and CDR2 from the germline V gene are SNHLY and FYNNEI. V shed 5 bases, J shed 5 bases, and the junction held 5 bases outside the gene matches. CDR3 sequence reads: CASSYFRGTEAFF. The CDR3 coding sequence is TGTGCCAGCAGTTACTTCAGGGGGACTGAAGCTTTCTTT.

This chain links TRBV27 with TRBJ2-7; tentatively, D is TRBD2 (6 bases). CDR1 is MNHEY, CDR2 SMNVEV, per germline (reference sequence). V gave up 2 bases and J gave up 7 bases, with 9 bases separating them. This CDR3 spans 12 amino acids. In DNA, the CDR3 is TGTGCCAGCAGTTTAGGGGCGGGGGAGCAGTACTTC. Amino acids: CASSLGAGEQYF.

This sequence joins TRBV5-5 and TRBJ1-1; D perhaps matches TRBD1 (5 bases). The CDR3 runs to 13 residues. V gave up 0 bases and J gave up 7 bases, with 10 bases separating them. Germline-derived CDR1 and CDR2 are SGHKS and YYEKEE (reference sequence). As DNA, the CDR3 is TGTGCCAGCAGCTTGGGGGCCCAGGGTGAAGCTTTCTTT. Its translation is CASSLGAQGEAFF. Filled out from reference TRBV5-5 and TRBJ1-1, the complete variable domain reads DAGVTQSPTHLIKTRGQQVTLRCSPISGHKSVSWYQQVLGQGPQFIFQYYEKEERGRGNFPDRFSARQFPNYSSELNVNALLLGDSALYLCASSLGAQGEAFFGQGTRLTVV.

CDR3 loop: CASSPTSGNADTQYF. The CDR3 DNA reads TGCGCCAGCAGTCCGACTAGCGGGAATGCAGATACGCAGTATTTT. This rearrangement joins TRBV10-2 to TRBJ2-3, with 11 bases that match TRBD2. The V gene's germline CDR1 is WSHSY and CDR2 SAAADI. The CDR3 has 15 residues. Losses at the gene ends were 5 bases for V and 4 bases for J; bases not matched to a gene: 5.

This clone was seen just once. J is TRBJ2-4 and V is TRBV4-1, with D possibly matching TRBD1 (5 bases). The CDR3 is 13 amino acids. Between the trimmed V and J ends, which lost 3 bases and 5 bases, there was a span of 8 bases. Germline assignment: CDR1 MGHRA and CDR2 YSYEKL. Here the CDR3 DNA reads TGCGCCAGCAGCCAGATGACAGAAAACATTCAGTACTTC. This translates into CASSQMTENIQYF.

The CDR3 DNA reads TGTGCCAGCAGCACAGGCTATGGCTACACCTTC. This translates into CASSTGYGYTF. V usage is TRBV14 and J usage is TRBJ1-2; D perhaps matches TRBD1 (5 bases). CDR1 and CDR2 from the germline V gene are SGHDN and FVKESK. The CDR3 sequence is 11 residues long. V lost 5 bases and J 4 bases, leaving 5 bases between the germline ends.

V is TRBV28 and J is TRBJ1-5, with unresolved D. Germline V gene lookup returns CDR1 MDHEN and CDR2 SYDVKM. V was pared by 6 bases and J by 0 bases, with 6 bases between. The CDR3 spans 13 residues. The CDR3 loop reads CASRLYSNQPQHF. Written as DNA, the CDR3 is TGTGCCAGCAGACTATATAGCAATCAGCCCCAGCATTTT.

This chain connects TRBV4-1 to TRBJ2-1; 9 nucleotides agree with TRBD2. V was pared by 0 bases and J by 7 bases, with 13 bases of the junction left unmatched. The CDR3 sequence is 18 residues long. From germline, CDR1 is MGHRA and CDR2 YSYEKL. In DNA form, the CDR3 reads TGCGCCAGCAGCCAAGAAGCACCTCCTAGCGGGACGAAAAATGAGCAGTTCTTC. Translating it yields CASSQEAPPSGTKNEQFF.